These 32 T cell receptor beta chains share one sample of origin, sequenced in a study of tumor and adjacent non-tumor tissue in lung cancer. The library came from three nested PCR rounds adapted from ARM-PCR protocols. TCRdb independently ran MiXCR on the multiplex PCR reads; one entry per CDR3 protein. Among tens of thousands of distinct CDR3 sequences listed, almost 60% were seen once. This sample's RNA came from whole unsorted tissue. Sequencing was carried out using lung tumor tissue. All receptors derive from a man aged 45-60 years with non-small cell lung cancer.

This clonotype was observed at least ten times. J is TRBJ2-1 and V is TRBV5-6; no clear D gene. Germline V gene lookup returns CDR1 SGHDT and CDR2 YYEEEE. The ends were cut back, 2 bases at V and 7 bases at J, with 7 bases in the middle. The CDR3 is 12 amino acids. DNA of the CDR3: TGTGCCAGCAGCTTCACACCGAATGAGCAGTTCTTC. Amino acids: CASSFTPNEQFF.

As regards this clonotype: It is likely a read error, because the conserved phenylalanine at the end of the CDR3 is missing. V usage is TRBV29-1 and J usage is TRBJ2-1, with unresolved D. The V and J ends lost 8 bases and 8 bases respectively, with 22 bases between them. The CDR3 length is 14 residues. Germline V lookup: CDR1 SQVTM, CDR2 ANQGSEA. The CDR3 sequence: CSSVGELGMDEQFS. CDR3 DNA: TGCAGCAGCGTGGGTGAGCTAGGGATGGATGAGCAGTTCTCC.

As to this clonotype: A much larger clone lies a single base off, so this may be a read error. The gene calls are TRBV6-6 and TRBJ2-3; D call uncertain. The CDR3 is 14 residues long. Germline CDR1 reads MNHNY; CDR2 reads SVGAGI (reference sequence). V gave up 7 bases and J gave up 1 base, with 12 bases separating them. CDR3 loop: CASTMFRGTDTQYF. For the CDR3, the DNA is TGTGCCAGCACGATGTTTAGGGGCACAGATACGCAGTATTTT.

Worth noting for this clonotype: One base away lies a much larger clone, so this may be a sequencing read error. This is likely a read error, given that the CDR3 carries no conserved phenylalanine or tryptophan at its end. The V and J genes are TRBV29-1 and TRBJ2-1, with TRBD1 matching over 8 bases. The J segment lost 7 bases and the V segment lost 6 bases, leaving 11 bases of the junction unmatched. This CDR3 has 14 amino acids. Germline CDR1 SQVTM, CDR2 ANQGSEA. As DNA, the CDR3 is TGCAGCGTCCAACGGGACAGGCGGTATAATGAGCAGTTCCTC. Translating it yields CSVQRDRRYNEQFL.

About this clonotype: The CDR3 does not close with the conserved phenylalanine or tryptophan, likely indicating a read error. No DNA is shown, since the ends of the CDR3 on it are uncertain; the CDR3 is the one TCRdb lists. The rearrangement joins TRBV12-3 or TRBV12-4 to TRBJ2-1; TRBD2 is the table's D call and was not checked against the DNA. With termini counted, the CDR3 has 15 amino acids. This CDR3 reads CASRLTAGANNEEFL.

Notes on this clonotype: One end of the junction varies from germline; a read error may be responsible. The chain links TRBV11-2 to TRBJ1-6; no definite D call. CDR1 is SGHAT and CDR2 is FQNNGV in the germline V gene. CDR3 size: 16 residues. The CDR3 DNA reads as TGTGCCAACAGCTTCTCGGGTCACAACAATAATTCACCCCTCCACTTT. This codes for CANSFSGHNNNSPLHF. Full variable domain (missing parts from reference TRBV11-2 and TRBJ1-6): EAGVAQSPRYKIIEKRQSVAFWCNPISGHATLYWYQQILGQGPKLLIQFQNNGVVDDSQLPKDRFSAERLKGVDSTLKIQPAKLEDSAVYLCANSFSGHNNNSPLHFGNGTRLTVT.

In this sample, this clonotype turned up many times. The chain uses TRBV6-1 and TRBJ2-2; D is unresolved. Deletions cut 2 bases from V and 3 bases from J, with 10 bases between. CDR3 length equals 15 residues. CDR1 and CDR2 from the germline V gene are MNHNS and SASEGT. For the CDR3, the DNA is TGTGCCAGCAGTGAACGCGCAGAGGACACCGGGGAGCTGTTTTTT. This encodes CASSERAEDTGELFF.

This clonotype is deemed medium-sized (0.01 to 0.1%). The chain couples TRBV29-1 to TRBJ2-7, with 9 bases lining up with TRBD1. CDR3 length: 11 residues. V lost 5 bases, J lost 7 bases, and 3 bases stayed unmatched. The germline V gene has CDR1 SQVTM and CDR2 ANQGSEA. DNA for the CDR3: TGCAGCGTTACAGGGGGCGTGGAGCAGTACTTC. This codes for CSVTGGVEQYF.

Points on this clonotype: A junction boundary mismatches the germline segment, possibly from a read error. The chain couples TRBV11-1 to TRBJ1-1; 8 bases fit TRBD1. In germline, CDR1 is SGHAT, CDR2 FQDESV (reference sequence). The CDR3 is made up of 15 amino acids. DNA of the CDR3: TGTACAAGCAGCTTAGGCACTGCAGGGGGCACTGATGCTTTCTTT. It specifies CTSSLGTAGGTDAFF.

This clonotype occurred once. This could be a read error, since a much larger clone is one nucleotide away. The V and J genes are TRBV5-8 and TRBJ2-1; D ambiguous. Germline loops: CDR1 SGHTS, CDR2 YDEGEE. This CDR3 is 11 amino acids long. CDR3 amino acids: CPSSLVQPQFF. DNA of the CDR3: TGTCCCAGCAGCTTGGTACAGCCTCAGTTCTTC.

Concerning this clonotype itself: One junction end does not reproduce the germline sequence, and a read error may be involved. V is TRBV4-1 and J is TRBJ2-3, with TRBD2 matching 8 bases. This CDR3 has 16 residues. CDR1 is MGHRA and CDR2 is YSYEKL in the germline V gene. In DNA, the CDR3 is TGCACCAGCAGCCAGTCACTAGCGGCTAACACAGATACGCAGTATTTT. This gives the protein CTSSQSLAANTDTQYF.

In the case of this clonotype: This may stem from a read error, because a much larger clone lies one nucleotide away. The chain recombines TRBV12-3 or TRBV12-4 with TRBJ1-1, with D tentatively TRBD1 (6 bases). Trimming cost V 4 bases and J 1 base, with 16 bases left between them. This CDR3 comprises 16 residues. CDR3 DNA sequence: TGTGCCAGCAGTTCCCGACAGGCTTCAAGGAACACTGAAGCTTTCTTT. This codes for CASSSRQASRNTEAFF.

This clonotype was recorded at least ten times. The chain has TRBV12-3 or TRBV12-4 and TRBJ2-7; 8 bases line up with TRBD1. This CDR3 is built from 12 residues. The V segment lost 7 bases and the J segment 5 bases; nucleotides outside the gene matches: 4. In DNA form, the CDR3 reads TGTGCCAGCACCCTGACAGGGGACGAGCAGTACTTC. It is translated as CASTLTGDEQYF.

Comments on this clonotype: A much larger clone differs from this one at a single base, so this may be a read error. The gene calls are TRBV28 and TRBJ1-2; D gene ambiguous. The CDR3 is 14 residues long. Per the germline V gene, CDR1 is MDHEN and CDR2 is SYDVKM. Trimming took 7 bases from V and 5 from J, leaving 17 bases between them. This CDR3 reads CASKGDRGIYGYTF. Here the CDR3 DNA reads TGTGCCAGCAAGGGAGACCGGGGTATATATGGCTACACCTTC.

Turning to this clonotype: At one end, the junction sequence differs from germline, possibly due to a read error. The rearrangement joins TRBV4-1 to TRBJ1-3; D is ambiguous. Germline CDR1 is MGHRA and CDR2 is YSYEKL. CDR3 length: 15 amino acids. CDR3: CASSLAEPPGKTIYF. CDR3 DNA sequence: TGCGCCAGCAGCCTCGCGGAACCCCCTGGAAAAACCATATATTTT.

This clonotype has more than one count but fewer than ten. A much larger clone sits a single nucleotide away, making a read error possible. The chain is built from TRBV12-3 or TRBV12-4 and TRBJ2-5; weak D call: TRBD2 (6 bases). V was pared by 6 bases and J by 3 bases, with 20 bases between. This CDR3 is 16 amino acids long. This chain's CDR3 is CASSAGRRENEETQYF. In nucleotides, the CDR3 is TGTGCCAGCAGCGCGGGGCGGCGGGAAAATGAAGAGACCCAGTACTTC.

With regard to this clonotype: One end of the junction does not line up with germline, which may come from a read error. This chain's CDR3 is CASSYGGLEGDRQETRYF. DNA for the CDR3: TGTGCCAGTAGTTACGGTGGACTAGAGGGAGATCGGCAGGAGACCCGGTACTTC. This rearrangement joins TRBV6-6 to TRBJ2-5; 7 positions match TRBD2. CDR1 and CDR2 from the germline V gene are MNHNY and SVGAGI (reference sequence). The CDR3 is 18 residues long.

The chain links TRBV7-9 to TRBJ2-1; D is perhaps TRBD1 or TRBD2 (7 bases each). The V gene's germline CDR1 is SEHNR and CDR2 FQNEAQ (reference sequence). V lost 0 bases to trimming and J lost 15 bases, with 21 bases between them. The CDR3 extends over 15 amino acids. The CDR3 here is CASSLALATGNERFF. DNA for the CDR3: TGTGCCAGCAGCTTAGCACTAGCGACAGGGAATGAACGGTTCTTC. The full variable domain, its missing parts supplied by reference TRBV7-9 and TRBJ2-1, is DTGVSQNPRHKITKRGQNVTFRCDPISEHNRLYWYRQTLGQGPEFLTYFQNEAQLEKSRLLSDRFSAERPKGSFSTLEIQRTEQGDSAMYLCASSLALATGNERFFGPGTRLTVL.

A note on this clonotype: No conserved phenylalanine or tryptophan ends this CDR3, so it is likely a read error. The CDR3 here is CASSSSRTGSSEAFL. The CDR3 coding sequence is TGTGCCAGCAGTTCCTCGCGGACAGGGTCTTCTGAAGCTTTCTTA. The rearrangement uses TRBV12-3 or TRBV12-4 and TRBJ1-1; TRBD1 aligns across 8 bases. The CDR3 sequence is 15 residues long. After removal of 4 bases from V and 6 bases from J, the junction contained 10 bases not matched to a gene.

This clonotype was picked up many times. This chain joins TRBV14 and TRBJ2-5; 7 bases are a match to TRBD1. The germline gives CDR1 SGHDN, CDR2 FVKESK. The V gene end was trimmed by 5 bases and the J gene end by 5 bases; junction bases not matched to a gene: 11. This CDR3 is built from 15 residues. CDR3 sequence (DNA): TGTGCCAGCAGCGGGGGACAGCGAGTCCGGGAGACCCAGTACTTC. Its protein is CASSGGQRVRETQYF.

In its sample, this clonotype was seen a few times. Possible read error: a much larger clone is one base away. The V and J genes are TRBV10-1 and TRBJ2-5; tentative D call: TRBD2 (5 bases). Trimming stripped 10 bases from V and 5 bases from J, with 14 bases between. Germline CDR1 reads WNHNN; CDR2 reads SYGVQD (reference sequence). There are 12 residues in the CDR3. The CDR3 nucleotides are TGCGCCACTGGGAGAGTACATGAGACCCAGTACTTC. Translating it yields CATGRVHETQYF.

To note about this clonotype: A junction end diverges from the germline sequence, so it may reflect a read error. The chain joins TRBV7-9 to TRBJ2-7; unclear D gene. The CDR3 is 12 residues long. CDR1 and CDR2 from the germline V gene are SEHNR and FQNEAQ (reference sequence). This CDR3 is CPSSQGTYEQYF. The CDR3, as DNA: TGTCCCAGCAGTCAAGGGACCTACGAGCAGTACTTC.

The rearrangement uses TRBV28 and TRBJ2-3, with D maybe TRBD2 (6 bases). The CDR3 spans 14 residues. Looked up from germline, CDR1 is MDHEN and CDR2 is SYDVKM. V was shortened by 9 bases and J by 0 bases, with 13 bases between the two germline ends. The CDR3 is CASRDSLSTDTQYF. As DNA, the CDR3 is TGTGCCAGTAGGGACTCATTAAGCACAGATACGCAGTATTTT. Based on the CDR3 plus reference TRBV28 and TRBJ2-3, the full variable domain is DVKVTQSSRYLVKRTGEKVFLECVQDMDHENMFWYRQDPGLGLRLIYFSYDVKMKEKGDIPEGYSVSREKKERFSLILESASTNQTSMYLCASRDSLSTDTQYFGPGTRLTVL.

The CDR3 DNA follows: TGCAGCGTTGGAGAGCTCGGGGGGGGCAACATCCCGACTTTC. Translated: CSVGELGGGNIPTF. The chain has TRBV29-1 and TRBJ2-6, with 8 bases matching TRBD2. The CDR3 is 14 amino acids. The trim removed 4 bases at V and 18 bases at J, leaving 17 bases unmatched. Germline V lookup: CDR1 SQVTM, CDR2 ANQGSEA.

There are many counts of this clonotype. The chain recombines TRBV4-1 with TRBJ2-1; 7 bases match TRBD1. V gave up 5 bases and J gave up 4 bases; unmatched junction bases: 5. CDR3 length equals 14 residues. Germline V gene data show CDR1 as MGHRA and CDR2 as YSYEKL. The CDR3 DNA sequence: TGCGCCAGCAGCGGATGGGGACAGTACAATGAGCAGTTCTTC. Translated: CASSGWGQYNEQFF.

Comments on this clonotype: An end of the junction does not agree with germline; a read error may underlie this. The J gene is TRBJ2-6, the V gene TRBV5-1; D is undetermined. Looked up from germline, CDR1 is SGHRS and CDR2 is YFSETQ. CDR3 size: 16 residues. The CDR3: CDSSFDVASGANVLTF. CDR3 coding DNA: TGCGACAGCAGCTTCGACGTAGCCTCTGGGGCCAACGTCCTGACTTTC.

This chain links TRBV2 with TRBJ1-2; D is unresolved. V dropped 0 bases and J dropped 8 bases, with 4 bases sitting between them. This CDR3 region has 11 residues. Germline-derived CDR1 and CDR2 are SNHLY and FYNNEI. CDR3 residues: CASSEAGGYTF. The CDR3 DNA is TGTGCCAGCAGTGAAGCGGGGGGCTACACCTTC. The full variable domain, its missing parts supplied by reference TRBV2 and TRBJ1-2, is EPEVTQTPSHQVTQMGQEVILRCVPISNHLYFYWYRQILGQKVEFLVSFYNNEISEKSEIFDDQFSVERPDGSNFTLKIRSTKLEDSAMYFCASSEAGGYTFGSGTRLTVV.

This clonotype was found many times. The rearrangement uses TRBV5-5 and TRBJ2-7; possible D gene TRBD2, 5 bases. This CDR3 has 16 residues. The V gene's germline CDR1 is SGHKS and CDR2 YYEKEE (reference sequence). V was pared by 2 bases and J by 3 bases, with 18 bases between. DNA for the CDR3: TGTGCCAGCAGCTTTGGCCCAGGAGGCGGAAACTACGAGCAGTACTTC. This encodes CASSFGPGGGNYEQYF. Based on the CDR3 plus reference TRBV5-5 and TRBJ2-7, the full variable domain is DAGVTQSPTHLIKTRGQQVTLRCSPISGHKSVSWYQQVLGQGPQFIFQYYEKEERGRGNFPDRFSARQFPNYSSELNVNALLLGDSALYLCASSFGPGGGNYEQYFGPGTRLTVT.

Note on this clonotype: A read error may produce the germline difference seen at one junction end. V and J are TRBV28 and TRBJ2-5; a weak D match, TRBD2 (5 bases). Germline V gene lookup returns CDR1 MDHEN and CDR2 SYDVKM. This CDR3 contains 14 residues. In DNA, the CDR3 is TGTGCCAGCAGTGTAGCGAGATGGCGCGAGACTCAGTACTTC. Protein: CASSVARWRETQYF.

Concerning this clonotype: A read error is possible here, since a much larger clone lies one base away. This chain uses TRBV10-2 with TRBJ2-3; tentatively, D is TRBD1 (5 bases). Germline values: CDR1 WSHSY, CDR2 SAAADI. The CDR3 runs 13 residues. The CDR3 DNA sequence: TGCGCCAGCAAGTCAGACAGCACAGGTACGCAGTATTTT. Its translation is CASKSDSTGTQYF.

As for this clonotype: The CDR3 does not end in the conserved phenylalanine or tryptophan, so this is likely a read error. The chain combines TRBV28 with TRBJ2-7; TRBD1 might be the D (6 bases). The CDR3 extends over 13 amino acids. Looked up from germline, CDR1 is MDHEN and CDR2 is SYDVKM. Trimming left V 7 bases short and J 4 bases short, with 14 bases between. This CDR3 reads CASTPGTSYEQYY. CDR3 nucleotide sequence: TGTGCCAGCACCCCCGGGACAAGTTACGAGCAGTACTAC.

About this clonotype: The junction differs from germline at one of its ends, possibly a read error. In DNA, the CDR3 is TGCGCCAGCAGCCCCACGAGCGGACAGGGCGCAAAACCGTTTTTT. Translating gives CASSPTSGQGAKPFF. This sequence joins TRBV5-1 and TRBJ1-4; 8 nucleotides agree with TRBD1. In germline, CDR1 is SGHRS, CDR2 YFSETQ. The CDR3 has 15 amino acids. The full variable domain, with the rest looked up from reference TRBV5-1 and TRBJ1-4, is KAGVTQTPRYLIKTRGQQVTLSCSPISGHRSVSWYQQTPGQGLQFLFEYFSETQRNKGNFPGRFSGRQFSNSRSEMNVSTLELGDSALYLCASSPTSGQGAKPFFGSGTQLSVL.